This T cell receptor beta chain is from a study of blood T cell repertoires in COVID-19. Study-wide background: Both acute and convalescent COVID-19 samples were obtained from the United States, Italy and Spain. PBMCs, B-cell-depleted T cells, or T cells provided the cDNA or gDNA that made up the material.

Trimming stripped 0 bases from V and 7 bases from J, with 11 bases between. Germline values: CDR1 SGHRS, CDR2 YFSETQ. CDR3 length: 14 amino acids. Authors' processing steps: Nucleated cell counts were estimated from reference gene primer amplification. Profiled with immunoSEQ multiplex PCR; TCRdb holds only in-frame clones, not every one. The V and J calls and clone size come from that table; D and trimming were worked out from the DNA. The repertoire consists of 200,000 to 300,000 clones, with approximately 84% occurring once and the leading ten covering roughly 3%. This sequence joins TRBV5-1 and TRBJ1-5; D is unresolved. Sequences were obtained from peripheral blood. The sequence was obtained from a woman between 25 and 40 years old who had recovered from COVID-19. The CDR3 region is CASSLGTPQQPQHF. CDR3 in DNA: TGCGCCAGCAGCTTGGGTACACCTCAGCAGCCCCAGCATTTT.